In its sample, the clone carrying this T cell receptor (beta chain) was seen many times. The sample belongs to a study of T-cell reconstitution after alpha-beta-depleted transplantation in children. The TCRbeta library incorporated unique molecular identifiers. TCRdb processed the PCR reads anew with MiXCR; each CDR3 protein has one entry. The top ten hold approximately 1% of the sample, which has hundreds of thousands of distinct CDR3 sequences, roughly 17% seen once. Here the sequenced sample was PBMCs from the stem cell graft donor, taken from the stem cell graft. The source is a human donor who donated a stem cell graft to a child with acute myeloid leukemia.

In DNA form, the CDR3 reads TGCAGTGCTAGATTTGGGATGGGCACCGGGGAGCTGTTTTTT. Protein product: CSARFGMGTGELFF. The genes are TRBV20-1 and TRBJ2-2, with unresolved D. Trimming removed 2 bases from V and 4 bases from J, with 11 bases in between. The CDR3 has 14 residues. Germline loops: CDR1 DFQATT, CDR2 SNEGSKA (reference sequence).